This is a list of T cell receptor beta chains from one sample in a study of blood T cell repertoires in COVID-19. Repertoires were generated with immunoSEQ multiplex PCR, while TCRdb's copy carries only in-frame clones and drops some. The sample lists 250,000 or so clones, about nine tenths seen once, with about 3% in the top ten. Input material: peripheral blood. The receptor source for this set is a woman in her 30s with active or convalescent COVID-19. Both conserved end residues are part of each CDR3. Fields, in order: D gene, clone size, J gene, V gene, CDR3 DNA, CDR3 protein. D genes are given only for firm matches. Size is omitted from some rows. Given values are once, few, many or a class for expanded clones.

D: TRBD2
size: -
J: TRBJ2-3
V: TRBV27
DNA: TGTGCCAGCAGTTCTATTTGGGTAGCGGGGGTCACAGATACGCAGTATTTT
CDR3: CASSSIWVAGVTDTQYF

D: -
size: -
J: TRBJ2-5
V: TRBV14
DNA: TGTGCCAGCAGCCAAGATCGCAGGGGCGAAAGAGAGACCCAGTACTTC
CDR3: CASSQDRRGERETQYF

D: -
size: -
J: TRBJ1-2
V: TRBV27
DNA: TGTGCCAGCAGTTTTGGGGCTCTCTATGGCTACACCTTC
CDR3: CASSFGALYGYTF

D: TRBD2
size: -
J: TRBJ2-7
V: TRBV7-2
DNA: TGTGCCAGCAGCCAAGGGGATAAGCGGGGGGCCTACGAGCAGTACTTC
CDR3: CASSQGDKRGAYEQYF

D: -
size: -
J: TRBJ1-6
V: TRBV2
DNA: TGTGCCAGCAGTGGGGGCAGGTATAATTCACCCCTCCACTTT
CDR3: CASSGGRYNSPLHF

D: TRBD1
size: few
J: TRBJ1-6
V: TRBV10-3
DNA: TGTGCCATCAGTGAGTCGTGGACAGGGCGAAATTCACCCCTCCACTTT
CDR3: CAISESWTGRNSPLHF

D: TRBD2
size: once
J: TRBJ2-3
V: TRBV7-2
DNA: TGTGCCAGCACCCCGCCCAGCGGGGGACCCCACCCCACCGATACGCAGTATTTT
CDR3: CASTPPSGGPHPTDTQYF

D: -
size: -
J: TRBJ1-5
V: TRBV30
DNA: TGTGCCTGGAGTGTACGGGGAGGGGGGCTTCGCAATCAGCCCCAGCATTTT
CDR3: CAWSVRGGGLRNQPQHF

D: -
size: -
J: TRBJ1-5
V: TRBV6-2/TRBV6-3
DNA: TGTGCCAGCAGTCAAACCCCCAGGGTCGCACCCGGCGGCAATCAGCCCCAGCATTTT
CDR3: CASSQTPRVAPGGNQPQHF

D: TRBD2
size: -
J: TRBJ2-7
V: TRBV11-2
DNA: TGTGCCAGCAGCTTAGGACCGGGGGGCTCCTACGAGCAGTACTTC
CDR3: CASSLGPGGSYEQYF

D: -
size: -
J: TRBJ2-3
V: TRBV24-1
DNA: TGTGCCACCAGTGATTGGACAGATGTCACAGATACGCAGTATTTT
CDR3: CATSDWTDVTDTQYF

D: TRBD2
size: -
J: TRBJ2-3
V: TRBV3-1/TRBV3-2
DNA: TGTGCCAGCAGCCCATCGACTAGCAGGTATACGCAGTATTTT
CDR3: CASSPSTSRYTQYF

D: TRBD1
size: -
J: TRBJ2-7
V: TRBV28
DNA: TGTGCCAGCAGTCCCACGACAGGGAAAGGAAACTACGAGCAGTACTTC
CDR3: CASSPTTGKGNYEQYF

D: TRBD1
size: -
J: TRBJ1-1
V: TRBV18
DNA: TGTGCCAGCTCACGACAGGGCATGAACACTGAAGCTTTCTTT
CDR3: CASSRQGMNTEAFF

D: TRBD1
size: -
J: TRBJ2-3
V: TRBV19
DNA: TGTGCCAGTAGTACGACAGGGGGCACAGATACGCAGTATTTT
CDR3: CASSTTGGTDTQYF

D: TRBD1
size: -
J: TRBJ1-1
V: TRBV7-2
DNA: TGTGCCAGCAGCTTAACAGGGGGCAGGTATATGAACACTGAAGCTTTCTTT
CDR3: CASSLTGGRYMNTEAFF

D: -
size: -
J: TRBJ1-2
V: TRBV30
DNA: TGTGCCTGGAGTGTACAAGGGGATGGCTACACCTTC
CDR3: CAWSVQGDGYTF

D: -
size: few
J: TRBJ2-3
V: TRBV7-3
DNA: TGTGCCAGCAGCTTCGGTAGCACAGATACGCAGTATTTT
CDR3: CASSFGSTDTQYF

D: TRBD2
size: -
J: TRBJ2-3
V: TRBV5-4
DNA: TGTGCCAGCAGCTCTAGCGGGGGGATACGCACAGATACGCAGTATTTT
CDR3: CASSSSGGIRTDTQYF

D: -
size: -
J: TRBJ1-2
V: TRBV5-6
DNA: TGTGCCAGCAGCTTGGGGCAGGGTGATGGCTACACCTTC
CDR3: CASSLGQGDGYTF

D: -
size: -
J: TRBJ2-2
V: TRBV20-1
DNA: TGCAGTGCTAGTAAGACAGCCGACACCGGGGAGCTGTTTTTT
CDR3: CSASKTADTGELFF

D: -
size: -
J: TRBJ2-2
V: TRBV6-6
DNA: TGTGCCAGCAGTCCGTCTTACGGGGAGCTGTTTTTT
CDR3: CASSPSYGELFF

D: -
size: -
J: TRBJ1-5
V: TRBV10-3
DNA: TGTGCCATCAGTGAGTCTCCCCAGAAGAGCAATCAGCCCCAGCATTTT
CDR3: CAISESPQKSNQPQHF

D: TRBD2
size: few
J: TRBJ2-1
V: TRBV5-1
DNA: TGCGCCAGCAGCTTGGTGGTAGCGGGCGGCAATGAGCAGTTCTTC
CDR3: CASSLVVAGGNEQFF

D: -
size: -
J: TRBJ1-3
V: TRBV7-9
DNA: TGTGCCAGCAGCCCCGCCGGGGGTCTTACTGGAAACACCATATATTTT
CDR3: CASSPAGGLTGNTIYF

D: TRBD2
size: -
J: TRBJ2-3
V: TRBV5-8
DNA: TGTGCCAGCAGCTTGGGGACTAGCGGGGATTTCACAGATACGCAGTATTTT
CDR3: CASSLGTSGDFTDTQYF

D: TRBD2
size: -
J: TRBJ2-1
V: TRBV20-1
DNA: TGCAGTGCTAGTGTCGCTAGCGGGGGCCCCGGGTACAATGAGCAGTTCTTC
CDR3: CSASVASGGPGYNEQFF

D: TRBD1
size: -
J: TRBJ1-5
V: TRBV19
DNA: TGTGCCAGTAGTATTCTTTACAGGGGTTTAATGCGTAGCAATCAGCCCCAGCATTTT
CDR3: CASSILYRGLMRSNQPQHF

D: TRBD1
size: -
J: TRBJ1-1
V: TRBV27
DNA: TGTGCCAGCAGTCTATACAGGGGGGCTAGCACTGAAGCTTTCTTT
CDR3: CASSLYRGASTEAFF

D: -
size: once
J: TRBJ1-1
V: TRBV6-1
DNA: TGTGCCAGCAGTGACGGACAGCTTTTGAACACTGAAGCTTTCTTT
CDR3: CASSDGQLLNTEAFF

D: TRBD1
size: -
J: TRBJ2-3
V: TRBV27
DNA: TGTGCCAGCAGTTTAGGACAGGGGGTAGGATCAGATACGCAGTATTTT
CDR3: CASSLGQGVGSDTQYF

D: TRBD1
size: -
J: TRBJ1-1
V: TRBV6-5
DNA: TGTGCCAGCAGTTACGGGACAGCGAACACTGAAGCTTTCTTT
CDR3: CASSYGTANTEAFF

D: -
size: -
J: TRBJ1-2
V: TRBV18
DNA: TGTGCCAGCTCACCATTACGGGGGGATGGCTACACCTTC
CDR3: CASSPLRGDGYTF

D: -
size: few
J: TRBJ1-4
V: TRBV9
DNA: TGTGCCAGCAGCGCCGAAGGGGGAGAACTGTTTTTT
CDR3: CASSAEGGELFF

D: -
size: -
J: TRBJ1-1
V: TRBV3-1/TRBV3-2
DNA: TGTGCCAGCAGCCTACACTCCCCAGGCACTGAAGCTTTCTTT
CDR3: CASSLHSPGTEAFF

D: -
size: once
J: TRBJ1-4
V: TRBV5-1
DNA: TGCGCCAGCAGCTTGGCAGGCGTCGCAACTAATGAAAAACTGTTTTTT
CDR3: CASSLAGVATNEKLFF

D: -
size: -
J: TRBJ2-5
V: TRBV11-2
DNA: TGTGCCAGCAGCCGCGTAGGGGCGAGAGAGACCCAGTACTTC
CDR3: CASSRVGARETQYF

D: TRBD1
size: -
J: TRBJ1-6
V: TRBV10-1
DNA: TGCGCCAGCACCACAGGGGCGAATTCACCCCTCCACTTT
CDR3: CASTTGANSPLHF

D: TRBD1
size: -
J: TRBJ1-4
V: TRBV2
DNA: TGTGCCAGCAAGTATGCAGGGGGCGGAACTAATGAAAAACTGTTTTTT
CDR3: CASKYAGGGTNEKLFF

D: TRBD1
size: -
J: TRBJ1-6
V: TRBV28
DNA: TGTGCCAGCAGCACAAGACAGGGAGGTAATTCACCCCTCCACTTT
CDR3: CASSTRQGGNSPLHF

D: -
size: -
J: TRBJ2-5
V: TRBV10-3
DNA: TGTGCCATCAGTGAGGTCAGGACCCAGTACTTC
CDR3: CAISEVRTQYF

D: -
size: -
J: TRBJ1-2
V: TRBV15
DNA: TGTGCCACCAGCAGAGTGGGGACACTCGGCGGCTATGGCTACACCTTC
CDR3: CATSRVGTLGGYGYTF

D: TRBD2
size: -
J: TRBJ2-5
V: TRBV6-6
DNA: TGTGCCAGCAGACGAACGGGACTAGCGGGGAGCGCGGAGACCCAGTACTTC
CDR3: CASRRTGLAGSAETQYF

D: -
size: -
J: TRBJ2-3
V: TRBV6-4
DNA: TGTGCCAGCAGTGTCGGAGTTGCGGGGAGGGATACGCAGTATTTT
CDR3: CASSVGVAGRDTQYF

D: -
size: -
J: TRBJ1-3
V: TRBV5-4
DNA: TGTGCCAGCAGCTCCAGGGGTATTGGAAACACCATATATTTT
CDR3: CASSSRGIGNTIYF

D: TRBD2
size: -
J: TRBJ2-4
V: TRBV7-9
DNA: TGTGCCAGCAGCCGAGGGACTAGCGGGGGTATAGCCAAAAACATTCAGTACTTC
CDR3: CASSRGTSGGIAKNIQYF

D: -
size: few
J: TRBJ1-6
V: TRBV30
DNA: TGTGCCTGGAGGGGGCCCGGGGGTGCACCCCTCCACTTT
CDR3: CAWRGPGGAPLHF

D: TRBD1
size: once
J: TRBJ2-7
V: TRBV7-8
DNA: TGTGCCAGCAGCCCACAGGGGTTCGAGCAGTACTTC
CDR3: CASSPQGFEQYF

D: -
size: -
J: TRBJ2-1
V: TRBV7-2
DNA: TGTGCCAGCAGCCCAGCCGCCCAACAGGGTAAACGAGAGCAGTTCTTC
CDR3: CASSPAAQQGKREQFF

D: -
size: -
J: TRBJ1-2
V: TRBV30
DNA: TGTGCCTGGAGTCCGGGAGGGGGGGGCTACACCTTC
CDR3: CAWSPGGGGYTF

D: -
size: -
J: TRBJ1-5
V: TRBV14
DNA: TGTGCCAGCAGCCGGACACCAGATCAGCCCCAGCATTTT
CDR3: CASSRTPDQPQHF

D: -
size: -
J: TRBJ2-7
V: TRBV28
DNA: TGTGCCAGCAGTTTGGCTGGTCCCTCCTACGAGCAGTACTTC
CDR3: CASSLAGPSYEQYF

D: TRBD1
size: -
J: TRBJ1-1
V: TRBV7-9
DNA: TGTGCCAGCAGCCGATCCCCGGGACAGGGGCGGAGTGAAGCTTTCTTT
CDR3: CASSRSPGQGRSEAFF

D: -
size: -
J: TRBJ1-2
V: TRBV7-9
DNA: TGTGCCAGCAGCTTAGGGGCAGCTGCGAGCTACACCTTC
CDR3: CASSLGAAASYTF

D: TRBD1
size: once
J: TRBJ1-1
V: TRBV15
DNA: TGTGCCACCAGCAGAGGCACACAGGGGATCTGGACTGAAGCTTTCTTT
CDR3: CATSRGTQGIWTEAFF

D: TRBD1
size: few
J: TRBJ1-5
V: TRBV12-3/TRBV12-4
DNA: TGTGCCAGCCGCCTAACAGGGGATCAGCCCCAGCATTTT
CDR3: CASRLTGDQPQHF

D: TRBD2
size: -
J: TRBJ2-1
V: TRBV5-6
DNA: TGTGCCAGCAGCGCTCCGGGACTAGCATCTTACAATGAGCAGTTCTTC
CDR3: CASSAPGLASYNEQFF

D: -
size: -
J: TRBJ2-7
V: TRBV14
DNA: TGTGCCAGCAGCCAAGCTCGAGGGGCAGGGGTATACTCCGAGCAGTACTTC
CDR3: CASSQARGAGVYSEQYF